A selection of T cell receptor beta chains follows, all from one sample in a study of persistence of HIV-infected CD4 T cells. Antigen specificity for these receptors is unknown. Assay used: immunoSEQ multiplex PCR; TCRdb lists only in-frame clones, some missing. The table lists about 40,000 clones, approximately 80% of them singletons, with 1.5% to 2% in the top ten. The source material was CD4+ T cells sorted from PBMCs after approximately 19-hour stimulation, sampled from a patient who received antiretroviral therapy. These receptors all come from an adult man with HIV who was CMV-seropositive. CDR3s leave out the opening cysteine and the closing phenylalanine or tryptophan. D genes are given only for firm matches.

TRBJ2-3	TRBD1	TRBV9	ASSALDRGRWRDTQY
TRBJ1-1	TRBD1	TRBV5-1	ASSLARDREPEAF
TRBJ1-3	-	TRBV5-1	ASRFGTQEMGNTIY
TRBJ1-4	-	TRBV7-8	ASSLRPTTNEKLF
TRBJ2-3	TRBD1	TRBV9	ASSPSGQGAMDTQY
TRBJ2-7	-	TRBV28	ASSLPGMIREQY
TRBJ2-5	TRBD1	TRBV28	ASSLRQGWETQY
TRBJ1-6	TRBD1	TRBV5-1	ASSPRTGNNSPLH
TRBJ2-3	TRBD1	TRBV14	ASSLPGTGKDTQY
TRBJ1-6	-	TRBV27	ASSRAWNTPLH
TRBJ2-7	TRBD1	TRBV7-2	ASSVAGTGAYEQY
TRBJ2-3	-	TRBV14	ASSYTDTQY
TRBJ2-1	-	TRBV5-1	ASSPGTANDEQF
TRBJ2-1	TRBD1	TRBV2	ASTGRGLRNEQF
TRBJ2-4	-	TRBV6-5	ATKGDNLAKNIQY
TRBJ1-1	-	TRBV3-1/TRBV3-2	ASSHTSGNTEAF